The clone carrying this T cell receptor (beta chain) was detected once. Its target is unknown. The junction does not match germline at one end; this may be a read error. Starting material for RNA and DNA co-extraction consisted of roughly 19-30 mg of unsorted bulk tissue. Primary liver carcinoma in the patients was surgically resected. Total RNA (around 510 ng) served as template for TCR beta cDNA synthesis primed by a constant-region primer. Amplification in three nested multiplex PCR rounds with slightly modified ARM-PCR gave rise to TCR beta libraries. For around 11 cycles apiece, the opening two PCR rounds ran with TRBV1-TRBV30 forward primers and a C-beta reverse primer. TCRdb reprocessed the multiplex PCR reads with MiXCR, giving one entry per CDR3 protein. The profile shows about 110,000 distinct CDR3 sequences, roughly 80% of them singletons. This specimen belongs to a study of tumor-infiltrating lymphocytes in primary liver carcinoma. General study points: Merely about 8-25% of top clones occurred in all five tumor regions. Tumor-adjacent and tumor-blood pairs showed less overlap than tumor region pairs. Blood trailed tumors significantly in top-250-clone fraction (p = 0.039).

The germline V gene has CDR1 MGHRA and CDR2 YSYEKL. The CDR3 runs to 12 residues. This sequence was found in a man aged 35-49 years with primary liver carcinoma and hepatitis B virus infection. The V gene is TRBV4-1, the J gene TRBJ1-2; tentatively, D is TRBD1 (6 bases). Material: liver tumor tissue from sampling region 3. Subset in this sample: tumor region T3, left-lateral pole. CDR3 sequence (DNA): TGCGCCAGTAGCCAATCAGGGGATGACTACACCTTT. The encoded protein is CASSQSGDDYTF.